This T cell receptor beta chain came from a study of blood T cells in healthy people across ages (dated by TCRdb to the mid-2010s). Turning to the overall study: In model experiments, template switching captured roughly one uniquely barcoded TCR beta cDNA molecule for every two T cells. Age-related changes in TCR beta repertoire diversity were measured in the study by deep sequencing normalized with unique cDNA molecular identifiers. The donors were divided into four age groups: young (average roughly 17 years), middle-aged (about 39), aged (approximately 62) and long-lived (approximately 74). Donors of different ages were randomly distributed across sequencing lanes to avoid experimental bias. Two additional independent replicas of 1 million unique cDNA reads from the same blood draw were analyzed for two donors (one aged 18 to 29 and one aged 80 or older).

What the authors observed across the whole study: Conclusive comparison of naive and antigen-experienced compartments was prevented by the profiling of bulk unsorted PBMCs. Compared with the aged group, more naive CD4+ T cells, fewer expanded clones and increased TCR diversity were shown by the long-lived group, suggesting age selection. Observed TCR beta diversity per million T cells fell roughly linearly with age, and a significant reduction was already apparent by age around 40. A strong correlation was found between observed TCR beta diversity and the percentage of naive T cells measured by flow cytometry. Because donor CMV infection status was unknown, age-related changes in expanded clonotypes were potentially confounded. Estimates of total diversity from one million sequenced T cells were regarded as lower bounds and underestimates.

To prepare the library, 5' RACE was applied. Sequencing used an Illumina HiSeq 2500. A second PCR of 7 to 11 cycles was performed with a sample-barcoded 5' primer and a J-beta primer mix. A unique molecular identifier was introduced onto each TCR beta cDNA molecule by a template-switch 5' adaptor carrying 12 random nucleotides. Each sample yielded at least 2.5 million CDR3-containing paired-end reads. All of the RNA was converted into first-strand cDNA using the Mint cDNA synthesis kit, with a TRBC-specific oligonucleotide serving as the primer. Following uracil-DNA glycosylase treatment, a first 18-cycle PCR with universal primers M1SS and BC2_uni_R was performed on all cDNA. Turning to the authors' computational methods: Each sample was normalized by randomly selecting 1 million high-quality reads, each carrying a distinct molecular identifier. Reads with shared molecular identifiers were discarded instead of being binned into consensus sequences. MiTCR, run with a Q25 quality threshold and the strictest error-elimination algorithm, handled CDR3 identification, clonotype clustering and error correction. A nonparametric unseen species model with Euler transformation was used to estimate a lower bound on total TCR beta diversity. TCRdb reworked the public reads: Q25 trimming with fastp, MiXCR clone assembly, productive beta chains retained. Each CDR3 protein appears once, grouped with its most common genes and DNA. The V and J calls were not made by the authors but by TCRdb's processing. In all, the sample holds some 1.5 million distinct CDR3 sequences, and roughly 28% of those were seen once. The top ten hold more than 6% of the sample.

CDR1 is given as SGHRS and CDR2 as YFSETQ, both from the germline V gene. Its CDR3 holds 13 amino acids, cysteine through phenylalanine. CDR3 DNA only is kept here, 39 bases in frame from base 1. Concerning this clonotype: Its binding antigen is unknown. Sequence at one end of the junction differs from germline and may be a read error.

The donors were 40 or so Caucasian individuals from Russia, aged roughly 6 to 100 years, who were systemically healthy. Each donor gave roughly 9.5 milliliters of peripheral blood, collected into EDTA-treated Vacutainer tubes. Ficoll-Paque density-gradient centrifugation was used to isolate PBMCs, with at least 6.5 million per sample. Trizol reagent was used to extract total RNA from the PBMCs, yielding at least 6 micrograms per sample. Naive CD45RAhigh/CD27high T cell percentages were measured by flow cytometry on a PBMC aliquot from every donor. The sample consisted of blood. This clonotype originated in a woman aged 30 to 39 in good health. The chain uses TRBV5-1 and TRBJ1-1; no D gene is confidently identified. At the DNA level, the sequence is TGCGCCAGCAACTTGGACGTGAGCACTGAAGCTTTCTTT. Its translation reads: CASNLDVSTEAFF.